These 30 T cell receptor beta chains were sequenced from one sample in a study of T cells after yellow fever vaccination. MiXCR was run by TCRdb on the 5' RACE reads, yielding one entry per CDR3 protein. The repertoire holds hundreds of thousands of distinct CDR3 sequences, with roughly 13% as singletons. The sequences come from PBMCs, collected on the day of the yellow fever booster vaccination. These receptors were obtained from a man aged 25-45 years who received the YFV17D yellow fever vaccine.

The CDR3 DNA reads TGTGCCAGCACCAGTTACAGAGGGAGGCAGCCCCAGCATTTT. It yields the protein CASTSYRGRQPQHF. The rearrangement uses TRBV6-2 or TRBV6-3 and TRBJ1-5; the D is unclear. The length of the CDR3 is 14 residues. Per germline, CDR1 MNHEY and CDR2 SVGEGT. The ends were cut back, 7 bases at V and 7 bases at J, with 17 bases in the middle.

This clonotype turned up a few times. This chain joins TRBV19 and TRBJ1-2; D unresolved. CDR1 LNHDA and CDR2 SQIVND come from the germline V gene (reference sequence). The CDR3 contains 15 residues. V lost 8 bases to trimming and J lost 1 base, with 17 bases between them. This CDR3 is CASAPVVGYNYGYTF. DNA for the CDR3: TGTGCCAGTGCCCCGGTGGTAGGGTATAACTATGGCTACACCTTC.

J is TRBJ2-7 and V is TRBV20-1; 11 bases line up with TRBD2. Unmatched junction bases numbered 11, after V lost 5 bases and J lost 2 bases. CDR1 DFQATT and CDR2 SNEGSKA come from the germline V gene (reference sequence). This CDR3 contains 16 residues. CDR3 bases: TGCAGTGCTCGGACTAGCGGGCTGTCGGTTCCCTACGAGCAGTACTTC. As protein: CSARTSGLSVPYEQYF.

The genes are TRBV20-1 and TRBJ2-7, with 10 bases lining up with TRBD1. Trimming at V came to 5 bases and at J to 3 bases, leaving 10 bases not matched to a gene. This CDR3 spans 15 amino acids. Germline V CDR1 and CDR2: DFQATT, SNEGSKA (reference sequence). Here the CDR3 reads CSAESPGQGLYEQYF. In nucleotides, the CDR3 is TGCAGTGCTGAAAGTCCGGGACAGGGGCTCTACGAGCAGTACTTC.

This clonotype was picked up a small number of times. V and J are TRBV6-1 and TRBJ2-7; D possibly matches TRBD1 or TRBD2 (5 bases each). The CDR3 covers 15 residues. CDR1 and CDR2 from the germline V gene are MNHNS and SASEGT. Deletions cut 7 bases from V and 0 bases from J, with 16 bases between. CDR3 in amino acids: CASTGPGFNSYEQYF. The CDR3 bases are TGTGCCAGCACGGGGCCGGGCTTCAACTCCTACGAGCAGTACTTC.

The genes are TRBV12-2 and TRBJ2-3; the D segment call TRBD2 is taken from the table without a DNA check. TRBV12-2 is a pseudogene locus. This CDR3 contains 15 residues. CDR3 sequence: CASRLFGGRIREEYF. In nucleotides, the CDR3 is TGTGCAAGTCGCTTATTCGGCGGACGCATTCGGGAGGAGTATTTT.

This clonotype was counted many times. The chain carries TRBV6-1 and TRBJ2-2; a possible D gene is TRBD2 (7 bases). Germline values: CDR1 MNHNS, CDR2 SASEGT. The CDR3 runs 15 residues. V dropped 6 bases and J dropped 4 bases, with 15 bases sitting between them. The CDR3, as DNA: TGTGCCAGCAGGAACGAAGGGGGGGGCACCGGGGAGCTGTTTTTT. Amino acids: CASRNEGGGTGELFF.

The V gene is TRBV7-2, the J gene TRBJ2-5; possibly TRBD2 for D (5 bases). Per the germline V gene, CDR1 is SGHTA and CDR2 is FQGNSA. CDR3 length: 16 amino acids. The V and J ends lost 3 bases and 5 bases respectively, with 19 bases between them. The CDR3 DNA sequence: TGTGCCAGCAGCTTCCCCGCCCGGGGTCAGCGGGAGACCCAGTACTTC. It is translated as CASSFPARGQRETQYF.

The chain recombines TRBV5-1 with TRBJ2-7, with D perhaps TRBD2 (6 bases). The CDR3 spans 16 residues. Trimming took off 3 bases at V and 4 bases at J, with 20 bases between the two ends. Germline values: CDR1 SGHRS, CDR2 YFSETQ. The CDR3 region is CASSSHISGVIYEQYF. The CDR3, as DNA: TGCGCCAGCAGCTCTCATATTTCGGGAGTCATATACGAGCAGTACTTC.

The chain combines TRBV18 with TRBJ2-3; a possible D gene is TRBD1 (5 bases). CDR1 is KGHSH, CDR2 LQKENI, per germline. The CDR3 loop spans 15 amino acids. V was cut by 1 base and J by 1 base, with 9 bases left in between. CDR3 nucleotide sequence: TGTGCCAGCTCACCACTTAGGGGCGGCACAGATACGCAGTATTTT. Its protein is CASSPLRGGTDTQYF. The whole variable domain, filled in from reference TRBV18 and TRBJ2-3, reads NAGVMQNPRHLVRRRGQEARLRCSPMKGHSHVYWYRQLPEEGLKFMVYLQKENIIDESGMPKERFSAEFPKEGPSILRIQQVVRGDSAAYFCASSPLRGGTDTQYFGPGTRLTVL.

The chain is built from TRBV7-6 and TRBJ2-2, with D unresolved. V was trimmed by 2 bases and J by 5 bases, leaving 6 bases between them. The CDR3 extends over 13 amino acids. The germline V gene encodes CDR1 SGHVS and CDR2 FNYEAQ. The CDR3 protein is CASSLFMTGELFF. CDR3 nucleotide sequence: TGTGCCAGCAGCTTATTCATGACCGGGGAGCTGTTTTTT.

The rearrangement uses TRBV21-1 and TRBJ1-1. TRBV21-1 is classified as a pseudogene. The CDR3 totals 12 residues. CDR3 region: CASSKVGTEAFF. The CDR3 DNA sequence: TGTGCCAGCAGCAAAGTTGGCACTGAAGCTTTCTTT.

The CDR3 loop reads CASSEGGLAPREQFF. The CDR3 region has the DNA TGTGCCAGCAGTGAAGGGGGACTAGCCCCGAGAGAGCAGTTCTTC. The chain links TRBV25-1 to TRBJ2-1; 9 bases line up with TRBD2. The V segment lost 2 bases and the J segment 10 bases; nucleotides outside the gene matches: 9. Germline V gives CDR1 MGHDK, CDR2 SYGVNS. The CDR3 is 15 amino acids.

This rearrangement joins TRBV5-1 to TRBJ1-1; possible D gene TRBD1, 6 bases. The CDR3 covers 14 residues. Germline assignment: CDR1 SGHRS and CDR2 YFSETQ. V gave up 3 bases and J gave up 0 bases, with 9 bases separating them. The CDR3 is CASSSGVLNTEAFF. The CDR3 DNA is TGCGCCAGCAGCTCAGGGGTTTTGAACACTGAAGCTTTCTTT.

The genes are TRBV10-3 and TRBJ2-7, with D possibly called TRBD1 or TRBD2 (6 bases each). V lost 2 bases and J lost 2, with 10 bases in between. The CDR3 sequence is 14 residues long. Germline lookup yields CDR1 ENHRY and CDR2 SYGVKD. The CDR3 protein is CAISERGAAYEQYF. DNA for the CDR3: TGTGCCATCAGTGAGAGGGGGGCCGCCTACGAGCAGTACTTC.

This clonotype was observed a handful of times. V usage is TRBV6-2 or TRBV6-3 and J usage is TRBJ1-1; a possible D gene is TRBD1 (6 bases). V lost 4 bases and J lost 0, with 9 bases in between. The CDR3 totals 14 residues. Germline loops: CDR1 MNHEY, CDR2 SVGEGT. This CDR3 reads CASSFDRMNTEAFF. In DNA form, the CDR3 reads TGTGCCAGCAGTTTTGACAGGATGAACACTGAAGCTTTCTTT.

In its sample, this clonotype was seen a few times. V is TRBV7-2 and J is TRBJ2-1; perhaps TRBD1 as D (5 bases). CDR3 length: 13 amino acids. Deletions cut 4 bases from V and 8 bases from J, with 12 bases between. CDR1 is SGHTA and CDR2 is FQGNSA in the germline V gene. The CDR3 protein is CASSSLGPDEQFF. The DNA of the CDR3 is TGTGCCAGCAGCTCATTGGGGCCGGATGAGCAGTTCTTC.

The rearrangement joins TRBV20-1 to TRBJ2-2, with D possibly TRBD2 on 5 matching bases. The V gene lost 7 bases and the J gene lost 4 bases, with 7 bases spanning the gap. This CDR3 is built from 11 residues. Germline V CDR1 and CDR2: DFQATT, SNEGSKA (reference sequence). CDR3 sequence: CSVSGTGELFF. The DNA for the CDR3 is TGCAGTGTGAGCGGCACCGGGGAGCTGTTTTTT.

This clonotype was picked up many times. The chain has TRBV7-8 and TRBJ2-7; possible D gene TRBD2, 5 bases. The CDR3 extends over 12 amino acids. Germline CDR1 and CDR2: SGHVS and FQNEAQ. CDR3 DNA: TGTTCAACGGGGAGCGGCTCCTACGAGCAGTACTTC. Protein sequence: CSTGSGSYEQYF.

The chain employs TRBV6-1 and TRBJ2-3; weak D call: TRBD1 (5 bases). This CDR3 is 16 amino acids long. Germline CDR1 reads MNHNS; CDR2 reads SASEGT. The ends were cut back, 3 bases at V and 5 bases at J, with 18 bases in the middle. This CDR3 is CASSDFGHPQGDTQYF. In DNA form, the CDR3 reads TGTGCCAGCAGTGATTTCGGGCACCCTCAGGGAGATACGCAGTATTTT.

The chain joins TRBV20-1 to TRBJ2-7, with D tentatively TRBD1 (6 bases). Germline lookup yields CDR1 DFQATT and CDR2 SNEGSKA (reference sequence). V lost 3 bases to trimming and J lost 2 bases, with 14 bases between them. There are 14 residues in the CDR3. The CDR3 is CSARGVWGPYEQYF. The CDR3 region has the DNA TGCAGTGCTAGGGGGGTTTGGGGGCCCTACGAGCAGTACTTC.

This clonotype was counted ten times or more. The chain combines TRBV18 with TRBJ2-2; TRBD2 matches 8 bases. This CDR3 region has 19 residues. CDR1 is KGHSH, CDR2 LQKENI, per germline. Germline trimming cut 3 bases from V and 7 bases from J; bases unmatched to any gene: 19. In DNA, the CDR3 is TGTGCCAGCTCACCCCAACAGAGCGGGAGTATTTTTTTCGTCGGGGAGCTGTTTTTT. Its translation: CASSPQQSGSIFFVGELFF. The variable domain in full, completed from reference TRBV18 and TRBJ2-2, reads NAGVMQNPRHLVRRRGQEARLRCSPMKGHSHVYWYRQLPEEGLKFMVYLQKENIIDESGMPKERFSAEFPKEGPSILRIQQVVRGDSAAYFCASSPQQSGSIFFVGELFFGEGSRLTVL.

The CDR3: CASSHTGYDGYTF. The CDR3 coding sequence is TGTGCCAGCAGTCATACAGGTTATGATGGCTACACCTTC. The chain links TRBV27 to TRBJ1-2; maybe TRBD1 (5 bases). Deletions cut 5 bases from V and 6 bases from J, with 13 bases between. The CDR3 has 13 amino acids. Germline loops: CDR1 MNHEY, CDR2 SMNVEV (reference sequence).

The rearrangement joins TRBV27 to TRBJ2-1, with 10 bases that match TRBD2. Trimming at V came to 8 bases and at J to 3 bases, leaving 13 bases not matched to a gene. Germline values: CDR1 MNHEY, CDR2 SMNVEV (reference sequence). This CDR3 is built from 17 residues. The CDR3 loop is CASGRPSRTSGYNEQFF. CDR3 nucleotide sequence: TGTGCCAGCGGCCGCCCCTCCCGGACTAGCGGCTACAATGAGCAGTTCTTC.

The V gene is TRBV9, the J gene TRBJ1-1, with 7 nucleotides matching TRBD1. Germline CDR1 reads SGDLS; CDR2 reads YYNGEE. Trimming took 4 bases from V and 1 from J; bases not matched to a gene: 10. This CDR3 is 16 amino acids long. CDR3 bases: TGTGCCAGCAGCACCGGGACAGCATATTCGAACACTGAAGCTTTCTTT. This encodes CASSTGTAYSNTEAFF.

There are many counts of this clonotype. The chain recombines TRBV11-3 with TRBJ2-1; 14 bases are shared with TRBD2. Trimming removed 4 bases from V and 7 bases from J; junction bases left unmatched: 6. Per germline, CDR1 SGHNT and CDR2 YENEEA. This CDR3 spans 16 amino acids. As DNA, the CDR3 is TGTGCCAGCAGCTCCCAGACTAGCGGGAGGGATAATGAGCAGTTCTTC. Protein sequence: CASSSQTSGRDNEQFF.

The chain recombines TRBV3-1 with TRBJ2-1, with 10 bases that match TRBD2. The CDR3 runs to 14 residues. CDR1 is LGHDT, CDR2 YNNKEL, per germline (reference sequence). J gave up 5 bases and V 7 bases, and 5 bases lay outside the gene matches. CDR3 region: CASTLAGENNEQFF. The CDR3 DNA reads TGTGCCAGCACCCTAGCGGGAGAGAACAATGAGCAGTTCTTC.

This clonotype was seen more than once but under ten times. The chain carries TRBV4-2 and TRBJ2-7; D not resolved. CDR1 and CDR2 (germline): LGHNA, YNFKEQ. CDR3 size: 13 residues. V lost 4 bases to trimming and J lost 6 bases, with 13 bases between them. The CDR3 is CASSRAGEAEQYF. Written as DNA, the CDR3 is TGTGCCAGCAGCCGGGCAGGAGAGGCCGAGCAGTACTTC.

This clonotype was picked up a small number of times. The V call is TRBV18, the J call TRBJ1-1, with D unclear. This CDR3 region has 16 residues. V was pared by 2 bases and J by 0 bases, with 13 bases between. CDR1 and CDR2 (germline): KGHSH, LQKENI. For the CDR3, the DNA is TGTGCCAGCTCACCATACGTTGGAACCATGAACACTGAAGCTTTCTTT. It is translated as CASSPYVGTMNTEAFF.

This clonotype was picked up a small number of times. The chain uses TRBV6-4 and TRBJ2-1; the D gene is possibly TRBD1 (5 bases). V lost 1 base, J lost 10 bases, and 11 bases lay in between. Germline-derived CDR1 and CDR2 are MRHNA and SNTAGT. The CDR3 covers 13 residues. CDR3 in DNA: TGTGCCAGCAGTGACTTAATCACAGGAGAGCAGTTCTTC. It encodes CASSDLITGEQFF.